Listed here are 11 T cell receptor beta chains from one sample, sequenced in a study of T cell repertoires in cytomegalovirus infection. The antigens for these receptors are not known. TCRdb reprocessed the reads via MiXCR and lists one record per CDR3 protein. The sample yields under 500,000 distinct CDR3 sequences, more than 40% seen once. Sequenced here: cultured PBMCs, sampled from culture after CMV antigen stimulation. The source is a human donor in good health (CMV status not recorded). Some clones in this sample may be carry-over from other donors' samples.

This sequence joins TRBV15 and TRBJ2-3; D is undetermined. This CDR3 has 14 residues. Germline loops: CDR1 LNHNV, CDR2 YYDKDF (reference sequence). The ends were cut back, 2 bases at V and 4 bases at J, with 10 bases in the middle. The CDR3 bases are TGTGCCACCAGCAGATCCATTCCGTCAGATACGCAGTATTTT. It specifies CATSRSIPSDTQYF.

Only one count was recorded for this clonotype. A junction boundary mismatches the germline segment, possibly from a read error. The V call is TRBV4-2, the J call TRBJ2-6; 10 nucleotides match TRBD2. The germline V gene has CDR1 LGHNA and CDR2 YNFKEQ. The CDR3 spans 19 residues. CDR3 DNA: TGTGCCAGCAGCCAAGAGTCTAGCGGGGGACTCTCTGGAGCCAACGTCCTGACTTTC. Protein: CASSQESSGGLSGANVLTF.

V usage is TRBV12-3 or TRBV12-4 and J usage is TRBJ1-6, with a possible D match to TRBD1 (6 bases). With 4 bases removed from V and 10 bases from J, the gap between germline ends came to 14 bases. The CDR3 extends over 14 amino acids. CDR3 DNA: TGTGCCAGCAGTTGGACGGACAGTATCTCACCCCTCCACTTT. Protein: CASSWTDSISPLHF.

V gene TRBV7-8 combines with J gene TRBJ1-1; TRBD1 aligns across 7 bases. V lost 5 bases to trimming and J lost 3 bases; unmatched junction nucleotides: 9. Per the germline V gene, CDR1 is SGHVS and CDR2 is FQNEAQ. CDR3 length equals 15 residues. The CDR3 sequence: CASSKRDSPDTEAFF. DNA of the CDR3: TGTGCCAGCAGCAAGCGGGACAGCCCAGACACTGAAGCTTTCTTT.

The chain couples TRBV7-2 to TRBJ2-3; 10 nucleotides agree with TRBD2. Trimming cost V 1 base and J 5 bases; bases outside gene matches: 6. CDR3 length: 16 amino acids. CDR1 and CDR2 from the germline V gene are SGHTA and FQGNSA. The CDR3 here is CASSLVSGGAGDTQYF. In DNA, the CDR3 is TGTGCCAGCAGCTTAGTAAGCGGGGGGGCAGGAGATACGCAGTATTTT.

The chain couples TRBV15 to TRBJ2-1; TRBD2 is a possible D gene (5 bases). V lost 1 base and J lost 0, with 10 bases in between. Germline loops: CDR1 LNHNV, CDR2 YYDKDF (reference sequence). The CDR3 is 16 residues long. The CDR3 loop is CATSRVPGSSYNEQFF. CDR3 in DNA: TGTGCCACCAGCAGAGTTCCGGGGAGCTCCTACAATGAGCAGTTCTTC.

This clonotype has ten or more counts. The chain uses TRBV7-2 and TRBJ1-2; D gene uncertain. V lost 6 bases and J lost 7, with 12 bases in between. There are 12 residues in the CDR3. Germline V gene sequence: CDR1 SGHTA, CDR2 FQGNSA. CDR3 in amino acids: CASRSLLRGYTF. The CDR3 DNA follows: TGTGCCAGCAGAAGCTTACTCCGTGGCTACACCTTC.

With regard to this clonotype: Compared with germline, one end of the junction differs, possibly owing to a read error. This chain uses TRBV4-1 with TRBJ2-5, with D perhaps given as TRBD1 or TRBD2 (7 bases each). The CDR3 is 16 residues long. Germline V gives CDR1 MGHRA, CDR2 YSYEKL. Written as DNA, the CDR3 is TGTGCCACATCTGAGGGAGGGGGCGGGGTAGGAGAGACCCAGTACTTC. It codes for CATSEGGGGVGETQYF.

The V gene is TRBV7-2, the J gene TRBJ1-2; 9 nucleotides line up with TRBD1. With 5 bases clipped from V and 4 bases from J, the junction kept 5 bases outside the gene matches. CDR3 length: 14 amino acids. The germline V gene has CDR1 SGHTA and CDR2 FQGNSA. As DNA, the CDR3 is TGTGCCAGCAGCATGGACAGGGGAGGCTATGGCTACACCTTC. Its protein is CASSMDRGGYGYTF. Based on the CDR3 plus reference TRBV7-2 and TRBJ1-2, the full variable domain is GAGVSQSPSNKVTEKGKDVELRCDPISGHTALYWYRQSLGQGLEFLIYFQGNSAPDKSGLPSDRFSAERTGGSVSTLTIQRTQQEDSAVYLCASSMDRGGYGYTFGSGTRLTVV.

The chain has TRBV7-2 and TRBJ2-7; D call uncertain. The CDR3 loop spans 14 amino acids. Germline V lookup: CDR1 SGHTA, CDR2 FQGNSA. V shed 5 bases and J shed 2 bases, with 13 bases lying between them. CDR3 loop: CASSPSVSAYEQYF. CDR3 bases: TGTGCCAGCAGCCCCTCGGTCTCTGCCTACGAGCAGTACTTC. The variable domain in full, with the rest retrieved from reference TRBV7-2 and TRBJ2-7, is GAGVSQSPSNKVTEKGKDVELRCDPISGHTALYWYRQSLGQGLEFLIYFQGNSAPDKSGLPSDRFSAERTGGSVSTLTIQRTQQEDSAVYLCASSPSVSAYEQYFGPGTRLTVT.

This chain links TRBV28 with TRBJ1-2, with no clear D. Looked up from germline, CDR1 is MDHEN and CDR2 is SYDVKM. V lost 7 bases and J 8 bases, leaving 14 bases between the germline ends. CDR3 size: 12 residues. The chain's CDR3 is CASIPPFGGYTF. CDR3 DNA sequence: TGTGCCAGCATCCCTCCCTTTGGAGGCTACACCTTC.